Presented here are 14 T cell receptor beta chains from one specimen sequenced in a study of shared clonotypes between healthy human individuals. Naive CD8 cells, CD45RO-negative and positively selected for CCR7, excluded terminally differentiated effector memory CD45RA+ cells. Libraries were prepared by immunoSEQ multiplex PCR; TCRdb keeps only in-frame clonotypes and omits some of them. This sample has roughly 2,000,000 clones, with just under 95% found just once. Material: naive CD8+ T cells from PBMCs. The receptors were gathered from a man aged 18 to 30 in good health. Some clones in this sample may be carry-over from other donors' samples.

This chain joins TRBV10-2 and TRBJ2-4, with D uncertain. The CDR3 is 14 amino acids. Germline CDR1 is WSHSY and CDR2 is SAAADI. Trimming pared 7 bases from V and 0 bases from J, leaving 10 bases between. In nucleotides, the CDR3 is TGCGCCAGCATGAAGACTTTAGCCAAAAACATTCAGTACTTC. Residues: CASMKTLAKNIQYF.

The chain combines TRBV28 with TRBJ1-1; 7 nucleotides line up with TRBD1. The CDR3 runs to 12 residues. With V trimmed by 8 bases and J by 4 bases, 4 bases remained unmatched. Germline V gene data show CDR1 as MDHEN and CDR2 as SYDVKM. The CDR3 nucleotides are TGTGCCAGCTCACGGGACAGCACTGAAGCTTTCTTT. It translates to CASSRDSTEAFF.

The rearrangement joins TRBV18 to TRBJ1-3; TRBD1 matches 8 bases. CDR3 length: 16 residues. J gave up 1 base and V 3 bases, and 5 bases lay outside the gene matches. Germline CDR1 and CDR2: KGHSH and LQKENI. This CDR3 is CASSPPGQASGNTIYF. The CDR3 coding sequence is TGTGCCAGCTCACCCCCGGGACAGGCTTCTGGAAACACCATATATTTT.

This sequence joins TRBV7-9 and TRBJ2-7, with TRBD1 matching over 7 bases. The germline V gene has CDR1 SEHNR and CDR2 FQNEAQ (reference sequence). The CDR3 has 16 amino acids. V lost 4 bases to trimming and J lost 2 bases; unmatched junction nucleotides: 11. CDR3 residues: CASSSRDRAGTYEQYF. Here the CDR3 DNA reads TGTGCCAGCAGCTCCCGAGACAGGGCCGGTACCTACGAGCAGTACTTC.

V is TRBV15 and J is TRBJ2-7; D is perhaps TRBD2 (6 bases). Germline lookup yields CDR1 LNHNV and CDR2 YYDKDF (reference sequence). The CDR3 is made up of 14 amino acids. The V gene lost 3 bases and the J gene lost 0 bases, with 9 bases spanning the gap. The CDR3 sequence is CATSSLANSYEQYF. The DNA for the CDR3 is TGTGCCACCAGCAGTCTAGCGAACTCCTACGAGCAGTACTTC.

As to this clone: Other nucleotide sequences in the sample specify the same CDR3. The chain combines TRBV9 with TRBJ2-1, with 10 bases identical to TRBD2. CDR3 length: 15 residues. J was trimmed by 4 bases and V by 4 bases; bases with no gene match: 5. The germline gives CDR1 SGDLS, CDR2 YYNGEE. The CDR3 DNA follows: TGTGCCAGCAGCCTCAGGACTAGCGGATACAATGAGCAGTTCTTC. Translating gives CASSLRTSGYNEQFF.

This clone occurred once. V is TRBV27 and J is TRBJ2-5, with TRBD1 matching 9 bases. CDR1 MNHEY and CDR2 SMNVEV come from the germline V gene (reference sequence). Losses at the gene ends were 5 bases for V and 6 bases for J; bases not matched to a gene: 13. The CDR3 runs to 16 residues. CDR3 nucleotides: TGTGCCAGCAGTCCGGCGGAACAGGGGGCGAGGAAGACCCAGTACTTC. This gives the protein CASSPAEQGARKTQYF.

Remarks on this clone: The same CDR3 can be traced to other DNA sequences in this sample. V is TRBV19 and J is TRBJ2-7, with D perhaps matching TRBD1 or TRBD2 (5 bases each). The ends were cut back, 6 bases at V and 3 bases at J, with 12 bases in the middle. The CDR3 runs 13 residues. Per germline, CDR1 LNHDA and CDR2 SQIVND (reference sequence). The CDR3: CASSPGRNYEQYF. The CDR3 coding sequence is TGTGCCAGTAGCCCGGGACGGAACTACGAGCAGTACTTC.

The rearrangement joins TRBV5-6 to TRBJ2-2; TRBD1 matches at 9 bases. Germline CDR1 is SGHDT and CDR2 is YYEEEE. The CDR3 is 16 amino acids. The V gene end was trimmed by 4 bases and the J gene end by 6 bases; junction bases not matched to a gene: 10. The CDR3 region has the DNA TGTGCCAGCAGCGAAACGAAGACAGGGGGTTCCGGGGAGCTGTTTTTT. It yields the protein CASSETKTGGSGELFF.

V and J are TRBV7-9 and TRBJ1-1, with D perhaps TRBD1 (5 bases). V dropped 5 bases and J dropped 3 bases, with 13 bases sitting between them. CDR1 and CDR2 from the germline V gene are SEHNR and FQNEAQ (reference sequence). CDR3 length equals 14 residues. The CDR3 here is CASSPSIGDTEAFF. CDR3 bases: TGTGCCAGCAGCCCAAGTATAGGGGACACTGAAGCTTTCTTT.

The chain links TRBV10-2 to TRBJ1-5; D gene ambiguous. V shed 1 base and J shed 4 bases, with 8 bases lying between them. There are 14 residues in the CDR3. The germline gives CDR1 WSHSY, CDR2 SAAADI. CDR3 sequence (DNA): TGCGCCAGCAGTGAGTACGGCCCTAATCAGCCCCAGCATTTT. As protein: CASSEYGPNQPQHF.

V is TRBV5-1 and J is TRBJ2-3; 12 bases map to TRBD2. The germline V gene has CDR1 SGHRS and CDR2 YFSETQ. This CDR3 has 16 residues. Trimming at V came to 3 bases and at J to 2 bases, leaving 4 bases not matched to a gene. CDR3 DNA sequence: TGCGCCAGCAGCTGGGGACTAGCGGGCTTCACAGATACGCAGTATTTT. Amino acid sequence: CASSWGLAGFTDTQYF.

This rearrangement joins TRBV10-2 to TRBJ1-2, with D maybe TRBD1 (6 bases). CDR3 length: 15 amino acids. CDR1 and CDR2 from the germline V gene are WSHSY and SAAADI. Trimming left V 6 bases short and J 3 bases short, with 17 bases between. The DNA for the CDR3 is TGCGCCAGCAGGATACAGGGAGCGGTGGACTATGGCTACACCTTC. Translated: CASRIQGAVDYGYTF.

The CDR3 protein is CASRGETEKTYEQYF. In DNA, the CDR3 is TGTGCCAGCAGGGGGGAGACAGAAAAGACCTACGAGCAGTACTTC. The gene calls are TRBV28 and TRBJ2-7, with D tentatively TRBD1 or TRBD2 (5 bases each). V lost 6 bases to trimming and J lost 2 bases, with 17 bases between them. The CDR3 runs to 15 residues. Germline-derived CDR1 and CDR2 are MDHEN and SYDVKM.